Here is one TCR beta chain with its context. This clone was picked up a small number of times. Its antigen has not been determined. The sample holds no much larger clone one base away, and base qualities are not on file. The V end gives up 4 bases and the J end 10 bases, leaving 5 bases in the junction not matched to a gene. Spanning cysteine to phenylalanine, the CDR3 consists of 15 amino acids. The kept DNA is CDR3 alone, 45 bases in frame from the first base. The germline V gene (reference sequence) gives CDR1 as LGHDT and CDR2 as YNNKEL. Another Seattle source contributed samples from volunteer blood donors who had recovered from COVID-19. Collaborating institutions collected whole blood in K2EDTA tubes following their own protocols. For TCRbeta analysis, collaborators shipped samples as frozen whole blood, isolated PBMCs, or DNA extracted from either of those sample types. This sample is drawn from a study of blood T cell repertoires in COVID-19 (dated by TCRdb to 2018 to 2021). Looking at the study overall: Collaborator samples came from the United States, Italy and Spain and covered acute and convalescent phases of COVID-19. The material from the prospective study consisted of cDNA or gDNA derived from T cells, B-cell-depleted T cells, or PBMCs. Subjects who had been exposed to COVID-19, were actively infected with it, or had recovered from it provided the deeply sampled blood TCRbeta repertoires that made up the dataset. A freely available public database, intended as a resource for researchers studying the immune response to SARS-CoV-2, is where the repertoires were released. The samples were drawn from two sources: the first 160 participants of the ongoing ImmuneRACE study, and 1,200 or so subjects contributed by 6 global collaborators. A de-identified subject ID, COVID-19 status, age in years and sex were almost always included in the sample metadata. Where HLA class I and class II types were available, the types were taken from metadata supplied by the sample provider, not from assay-based typing. Summary of the overall study and its limitations: The amount of clinical and demographic metadata varied by source and participant and was provided uncurated.

The immunoSEQ Assay, a bias-controlled multiplex PCR, was used to amplify TCRbeta CDR3 regions from genomic DNA. From the authors' description of their analysis: The number of nucleated cells in each sample was estimated from the amplification of reference gene primers within the assay. To quantify the absolute abundance of each unique TCRbeta CDR3 rearrangement, sequence reads were collapsed and filtered. For each sample, productive Simpson clonality was calculated as the square root of Simpson's diversity index over productive rearrangements. This is the immuneACCESS table as TCRdb keeps it, with only in-frame sequences that have V and J called. A part of the clones is gone; compared with another copy, unresolved V genes explain less than half, and the rest is unexplained. V, J and clone size derive from that table, while D and trimming were established from the DNA sequence. The table for this sample lists 250,000 or so clones; about 91% of them were counted only once. 3.5% to 5% of the sample is in the top ten clones.

The chain is encoded by TRBV3-1 (or the pseudogene TRBV3-2) joined to TRBJ1-6, with 12 bases aligning to TRBD1. The TCR sequence derives from a woman between 40 and 55 years old who had recovered from COVID-19. The sequenced material came from peripheral blood. The CDR3 is CASSPGTGGASPLHF. The nucleotide sequence is TGTGCCAGCAGCCCTGGGACAGGGGGCGCATCACCCCTCCACTTT.